Presented here are 5 T cell receptor beta chains from one specimen sequenced in a study of identical twins. Each CDR3 protein is one row after TCRdb ran MiXCR on the 5' RACE reads. The sample contains 650,000 to 800,000 distinct CDR3 sequences, around 8.3% of which appear only once. The same specimen was also included in a second study, on yellow fever vaccine responses in identical twins.

The sequencing input was PBMCs. Receptor source: a woman aged 18-35 years in good health.

At least ten counts were recorded for this clonotype. The rearrangement joins TRBV29-1 to TRBJ2-5; weak D call: TRBD1 (6 bases). The CDR3 spans 13 residues. Germline V gene data show CDR1 as SQVTM and CDR2 as ANQGSEA. Trimming removed 4 bases at V and 2 bases at J, with 11 bases between. CDR3 in amino acids: CSVGTGPQETQYF. CDR3 sequence (DNA): TGCAGCGTTGGCACAGGGCCGCAAGAGACCCAGTACTTC.

A few counts support this clonotype. V gene TRBV28 combines with J gene TRBJ2-6, with D perhaps matching TRBD2 (5 bases). The V gene's germline CDR1 is MDHEN and CDR2 SYDVKM. Between the trimmed V and J ends, which lost 0 bases and 0 bases, there was a span of 6 bases. The CDR3 consists of 16 residues. The CDR3 DNA reads as TGTGCCAGCAGTTTATGGGACTCCTCTGGGGCCAACGTCCTGACTTTC. Translating gives CASSLWDSSGANVLTF.

This clonotype was found many times. This chain joins TRBV12-3 or TRBV12-4 and TRBJ2-7; D possibly matches TRBD1 or TRBD2 (6 bases each). V was cut by 7 bases and J by 9 bases, with 25 bases left in between. This CDR3 has 15 amino acids. CDR3 DNA sequence: TGTGCCAGCACGAGAGACCACCCCGACAAGGGGGGGCAGTACTTC. Its translation: CASTRDHPDKGGQYF.

V is TRBV4-2 and J is TRBJ2-2, with TRBD1 as a possible D gene (6 bases). The CDR3 has 16 amino acids. Germline lookup yields CDR1 LGHNA and CDR2 YNFKEQ. V gave up 1 base and J gave up 6 bases, with 15 bases separating them. The CDR3 is CASSQVGKQGPGELFF. CDR3 sequence (DNA): TGTGCCAGCAGCCAAGTTGGGAAACAGGGACCCGGGGAGCTGTTTTTT.

V and J are TRBV3-1 and TRBJ2-7, with TRBD2 matching 7 bases. V shed 1 base and J 6 bases; nucleotides not matched to a gene: 6. This CDR3 comprises 14 residues. Germline V CDR1 and CDR2: LGHDT, YNNKEL (reference sequence). CDR3 in amino acids: CASSQAAGESEQYF. The CDR3 DNA reads as TGTGCCAGCAGCCAAGCCGCGGGGGAATCCGAGCAGTACTTC.